The clone carrying this T cell receptor beta chain counts as medium-sized. This specimen comes from a study of T cells after posttransplantation cyclophosphamide. Treatment was busulfan-fludarabine conditioning, a marrow graft, and cyclophosphamide on days +3 and +4. V gave up 5 bases and J gave up 5 bases, with 10 bases separating them. CDR3 length: 13 amino acids. Germline values: CDR1 MDHEN, CDR2 SYDVKM. Sequenced by immunoSEQ multiplex PCR; TCRdb stores in-frame clones only, minus some. The sample holds 750 to 1,000 clones, and no clone turns up only once. The sequence was collected from a young adult male patient who received an allogeneic stem cell transplant from a related donor, was CMV-positive, and had no GVHD. Some T cells may have originated in the graft donor. The rearrangement links TRBV28 to TRBJ1-5; D might be TRBD1 (5 bases). The specimen comprised PBMCs, sampled after allogeneic stem cell transplant with posttransplant cyclophosphamide. In nucleotides, the CDR3 is TGTGCCAGCAGTCCCCGACAGTATCAGCCCCAGCATTTT. The encoded protein is CASSPRQYQPQHF. Full variable domain (remainder filled in from reference TRBV28 and TRBJ1-5): DVKVTQSSRYLVKRTGEKVFLECVQDMDHENMFWYRQDPGLGLRLIYFSYDVKMKEKGDIPEGYSVSREKKERFSLILESASTNQTSMYLCASSPRQYQPQHFGDGTRLSIL.